This is a list of T cell receptor beta chains from one sample in a study of CD8 T cells in Susac syndrome. TCRdb re-called the immunoSEQ multiplex PCR reads through MiXCR, storing one row per CDR3 protein. The sample yields roughly 150,000 distinct CDR3 sequences, approximately 93% seen once. The specimen sequenced was CD4+ T cells from PBMCs. The source is a human donor with multiple sclerosis. CDR3s leave out the opening cysteine and the closing phenylalanine or tryptophan. Fields, in order: V gene, J gene, CDR3 protein.

TRBV6-5	TRBJ2-7	ASSLKPSGDLYEQY
TRBV3-1	TRBJ2-7	ASSHKESGEQY
TRBV7-8	TRBJ2-7	ASSFPGTGVGEQY
TRBV6-5	TRBJ2-7	ASSYSEGTYEQY
TRBV6-1	TRBJ1-2	ASSRDVGYGYT
TRBV6-2/TRBV6-3	TRBJ1-1	ASSQPPGQGWPEAF
TRBV11-2	TRBJ1-1	ASSLEEGTEAF
TRBV18	TRBJ1-2	ASSRPTGNYGYT
TRBV30	TRBJ1-4	ASPISATNEKLF
TRBV18	TRBJ1-1	ASSPTEGDTEAF
TRBV6-4	TRBJ2-6	ASRMDSGANVLI
TRBV28	TRBJ1-4	ASSARDRVYEKLF
TRBV18	TRBJ1-1	ATQQPGNTEAF
TRBV6-2/TRBV6-3	TRBJ2-7	ASRPEDLYEQY
TRBV20-1	TRBJ2-7	SARILAGDGEQY